This TCR beta chain came from a study of T cells in Graves' hyperthyroidism and ophthalmopathy. TCR beta CDR3 sequences were amplified from RNA transcripts. The HTBI set primed first-round TCR CDR3 RT-PCR. MiXCR was run by TCRdb on the multiplex PCR reads, yielding one entry per CDR3 protein. The table shows about 340,000 distinct CDR3 sequences, with around 20% occurring only once. This clonotype was seen many times. Uncontrolled infection, other autoimmune disease, pregnancy or lactation excluded patients. Diagnostic assessment was based on clinical symptoms, serum thyroxine and TRAb, thyroid ultrasound and orbital computed tomography. Using 9.5 to 10 ml of fresh peripheral blood, PBMCs were prepared. The receptor comes from a woman between 50 and 59 years old with Graves' hyperthyroidism. Sequencing input: blood.

The CDR3, as DNA: TGTGCCAGCAGTTTAACCTTTGACAGGGGGCGAGTCGCGGAGACCCAGTACTTC. Residues: CASSLTFDRGRVAETQYF. The V call is TRBV27, the J call TRBJ2-5; TRBD1 agrees at 10 bases. CDR3 length: 18 amino acids. Germline V gene data show CDR1 as MNHEY and CDR2 as SMNVEV (reference sequence). Trimming removed 2 bases from V and 5 bases from J; junction bases left unmatched: 14.